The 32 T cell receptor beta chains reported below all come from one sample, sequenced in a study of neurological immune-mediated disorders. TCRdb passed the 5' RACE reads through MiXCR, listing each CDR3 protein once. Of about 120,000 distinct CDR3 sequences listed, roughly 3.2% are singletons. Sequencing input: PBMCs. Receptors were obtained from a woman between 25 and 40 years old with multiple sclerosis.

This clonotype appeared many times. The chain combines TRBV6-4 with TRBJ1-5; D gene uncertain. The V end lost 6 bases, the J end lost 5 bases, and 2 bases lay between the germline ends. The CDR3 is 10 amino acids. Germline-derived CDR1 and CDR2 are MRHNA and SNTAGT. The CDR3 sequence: CASRDQPQHF. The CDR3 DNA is TGTGCCAGCAGGGATCAGCCCCAGCATTTT.

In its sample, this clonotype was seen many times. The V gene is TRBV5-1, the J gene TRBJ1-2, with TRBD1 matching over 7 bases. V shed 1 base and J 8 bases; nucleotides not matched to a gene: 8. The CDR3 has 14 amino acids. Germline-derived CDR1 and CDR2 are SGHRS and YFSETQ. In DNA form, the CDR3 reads TGCGCCAGCAGCTTGTCTTCCCAGGGGGGGGGCTACACCTTC. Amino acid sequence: CASSLSSQGGGYTF.

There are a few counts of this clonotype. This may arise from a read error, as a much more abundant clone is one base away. The CDR3 DNA reads TGTGCCAGCAGCTTACCACGAGGGGAGGATCAGCCCCAGAATTTT. As protein: CASSLPRGEDQPQNF. The chain combines TRBV7-8 with TRBJ1-5; tentatively, D is TRBD1 (5 bases). The CDR3 sequence is 15 residues long. Looked up from germline, CDR1 is SGHVS and CDR2 is FQNEAQ.

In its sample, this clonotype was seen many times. The CDR3 coding sequence is TGCGCCAGCACGCCTCGAACAGGGTGGGATACGCAGTATTTT. This codes for CASTPRTGWDTQYF. The chain joins TRBV10-2 to TRBJ2-3; the D gene is possibly TRBD1 (6 bases). Trimming stripped 7 bases from V and 6 bases from J, with 17 bases between. The V gene's germline CDR1 is WSHSY and CDR2 SAAADI. The CDR3 contains 14 residues.

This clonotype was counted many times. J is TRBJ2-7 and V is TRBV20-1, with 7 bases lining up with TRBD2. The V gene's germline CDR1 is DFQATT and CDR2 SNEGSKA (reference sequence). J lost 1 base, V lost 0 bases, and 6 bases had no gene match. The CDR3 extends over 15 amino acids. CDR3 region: CSARDLRGSSYEQYF. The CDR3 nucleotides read TGCAGTGCTAGAGATCTCCGCGGGAGTTCCTACGAGCAGTACTTC.

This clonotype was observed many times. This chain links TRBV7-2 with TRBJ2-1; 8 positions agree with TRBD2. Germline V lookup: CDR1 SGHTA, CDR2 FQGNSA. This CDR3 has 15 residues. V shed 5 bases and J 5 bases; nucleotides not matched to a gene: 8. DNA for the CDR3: TGTGCCAGCAGCCCTCGCCGTAGCGGGAACAATGAGCAGTTCTTC. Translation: CASSPRRSGNNEQFF.

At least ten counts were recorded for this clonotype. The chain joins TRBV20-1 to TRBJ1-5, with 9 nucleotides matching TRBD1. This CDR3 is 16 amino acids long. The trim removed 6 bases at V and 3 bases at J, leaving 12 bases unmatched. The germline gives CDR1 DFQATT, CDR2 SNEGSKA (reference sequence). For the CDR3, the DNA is TGCAGTGCCACCCGCGACAGGGGGGACTCCAATCAGCCCCAGCATTTT. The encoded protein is CSATRDRGDSNQPQHF.

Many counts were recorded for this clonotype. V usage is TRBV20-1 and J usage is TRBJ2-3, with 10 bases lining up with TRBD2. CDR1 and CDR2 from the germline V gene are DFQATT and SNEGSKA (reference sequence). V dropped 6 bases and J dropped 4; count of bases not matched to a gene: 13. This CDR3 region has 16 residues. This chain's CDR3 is CSAAQRGGESSDTQYF. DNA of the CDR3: TGCAGTGCCGCCCAGCGGGGGGGCGAATCGTCAGATACGCAGTATTTT.

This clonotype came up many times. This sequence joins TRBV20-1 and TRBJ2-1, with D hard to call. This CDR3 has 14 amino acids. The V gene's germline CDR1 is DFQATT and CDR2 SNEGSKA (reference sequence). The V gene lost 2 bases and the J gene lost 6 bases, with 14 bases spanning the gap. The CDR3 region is CSARLLDRINEQFF. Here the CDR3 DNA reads TGCAGTGCTAGACTTCTCGACCGTATCAATGAGCAGTTCTTC.

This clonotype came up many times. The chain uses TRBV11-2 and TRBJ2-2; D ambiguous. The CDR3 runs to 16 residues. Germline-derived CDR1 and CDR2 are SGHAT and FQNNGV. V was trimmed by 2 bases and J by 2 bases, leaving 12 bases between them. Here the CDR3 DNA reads TGTGCCAGCAGCTTATTAAGGGTGCCTAACACCGGGGAGCTGTTTTTT. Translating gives CASSLLRVPNTGELFF. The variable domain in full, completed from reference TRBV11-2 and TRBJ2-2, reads EAGVAQSPRYKIIEKRQSVAFWCNPISGHATLYWYQQILGQGPKLLIQFQNNGVVDDSQLPKDRFSAERLKGVDSTLKIQPAKLEDSAVYLCASSLLRVPNTGELFFGEGSRLTVL.

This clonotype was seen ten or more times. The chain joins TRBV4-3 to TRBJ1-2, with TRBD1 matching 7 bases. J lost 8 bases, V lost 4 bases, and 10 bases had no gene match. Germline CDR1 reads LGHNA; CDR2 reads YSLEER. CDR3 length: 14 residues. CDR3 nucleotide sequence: TGCGCCAGCAGCCCGACCGGACAGGCCCGGGGCTACACCTTC. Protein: CASSPTGQARGYTF.

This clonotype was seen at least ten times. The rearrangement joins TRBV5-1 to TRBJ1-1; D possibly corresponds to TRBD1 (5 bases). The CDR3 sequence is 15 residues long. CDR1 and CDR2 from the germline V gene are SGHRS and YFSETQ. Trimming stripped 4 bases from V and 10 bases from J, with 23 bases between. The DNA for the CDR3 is TGCGCCAGCAGCCCCCGGGACCCTAGGACGGCAGTAGCTTTCTTT. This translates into CASSPRDPRTAVAFF.

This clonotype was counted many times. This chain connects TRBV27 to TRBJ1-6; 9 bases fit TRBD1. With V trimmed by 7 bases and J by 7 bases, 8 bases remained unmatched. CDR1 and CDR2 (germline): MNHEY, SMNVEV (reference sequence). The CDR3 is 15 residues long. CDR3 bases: TGTGCCAGCACATTAACAGGGACAGGGAATTCACCCCTCCACTTT. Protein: CASTLTGTGNSPLHF.

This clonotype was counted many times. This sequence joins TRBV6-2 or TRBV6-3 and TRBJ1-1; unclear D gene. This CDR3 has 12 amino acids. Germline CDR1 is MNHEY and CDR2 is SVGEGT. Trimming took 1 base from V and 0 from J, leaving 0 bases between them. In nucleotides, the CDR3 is TGTGCCAGCAGTTACTTGAACACTGAAGCTTTCTTT. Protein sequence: CASSYLNTEAFF.

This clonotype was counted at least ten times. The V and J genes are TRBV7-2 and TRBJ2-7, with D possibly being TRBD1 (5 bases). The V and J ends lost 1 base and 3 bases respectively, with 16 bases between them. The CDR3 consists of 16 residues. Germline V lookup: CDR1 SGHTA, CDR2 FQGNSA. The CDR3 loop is CASSLVGRVMFYEQYF. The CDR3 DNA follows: TGTGCCAGCAGCTTAGTTGGCAGGGTAATGTTCTACGAGCAGTACTTC.

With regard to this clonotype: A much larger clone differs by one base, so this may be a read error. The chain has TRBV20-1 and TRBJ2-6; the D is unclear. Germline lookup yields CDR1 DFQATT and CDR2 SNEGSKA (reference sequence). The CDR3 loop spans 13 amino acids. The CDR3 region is CRVQTSGANVLTF. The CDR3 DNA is TGCAGGGTCCAAACCTCTGGGGCCAACGTCCTGACTTTC.

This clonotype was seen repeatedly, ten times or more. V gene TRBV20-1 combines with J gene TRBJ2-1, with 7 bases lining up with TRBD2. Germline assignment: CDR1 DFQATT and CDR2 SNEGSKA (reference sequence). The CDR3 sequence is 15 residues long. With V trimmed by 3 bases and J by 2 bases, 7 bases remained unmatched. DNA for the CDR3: TGCAGTGCTAGTGTCGTTGCGGGGGCCTACAATGAGCAGTTCTTC. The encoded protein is CSASVVAGAYNEQFF.

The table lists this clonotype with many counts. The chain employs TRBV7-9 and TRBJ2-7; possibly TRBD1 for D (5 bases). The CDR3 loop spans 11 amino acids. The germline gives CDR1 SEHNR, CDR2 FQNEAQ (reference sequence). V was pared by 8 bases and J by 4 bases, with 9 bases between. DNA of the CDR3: TGTGCCAGCCCAGGGCCGTACGAGCAGTACTTC. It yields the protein CASPGPYEQYF. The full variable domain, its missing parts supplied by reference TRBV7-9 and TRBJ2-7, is DTGVSQNPRHKITKRGQNVTFRCDPISEHNRLYWYRQTLGQGPEFLTYFQNEAQLEKSRLLSDRFSAERPKGSFSTLEIQRTEQGDSAMYLCASPGPYEQYFGPGTRLTVT.

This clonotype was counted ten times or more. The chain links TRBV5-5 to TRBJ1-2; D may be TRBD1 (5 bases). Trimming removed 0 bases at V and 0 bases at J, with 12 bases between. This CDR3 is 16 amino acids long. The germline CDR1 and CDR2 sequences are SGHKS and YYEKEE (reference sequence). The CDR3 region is CASSLAGGGANYGYTF. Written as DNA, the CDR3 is TGTGCCAGCAGCTTGGCGGGCGGGGGAGCTAACTATGGCTACACCTTC.

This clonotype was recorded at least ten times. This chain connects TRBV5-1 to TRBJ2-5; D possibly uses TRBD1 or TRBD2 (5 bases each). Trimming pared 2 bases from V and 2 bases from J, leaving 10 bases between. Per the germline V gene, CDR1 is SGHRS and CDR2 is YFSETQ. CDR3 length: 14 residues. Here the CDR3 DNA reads TGCGCCAGCAGCTTCGGGGCGACTCAAGAGACCCAGTACTTC. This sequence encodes CASSFGATQETQYF. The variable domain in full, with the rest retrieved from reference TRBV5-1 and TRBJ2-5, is KAGVTQTPRYLIKTRGQQVTLSCSPISGHRSVSWYQQTPGQGLQFLFEYFSETQRNKGNFPGRFSGRQFSNSRSEMNVSTLELGDSALYLCASSFGATQETQYFGPGTRLLVL.

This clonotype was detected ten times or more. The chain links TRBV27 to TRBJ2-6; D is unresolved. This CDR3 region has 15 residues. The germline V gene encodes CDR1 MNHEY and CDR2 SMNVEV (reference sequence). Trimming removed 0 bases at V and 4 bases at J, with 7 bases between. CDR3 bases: TGTGCCAGCAGTTTATCTGGGTCCGGGGCCAACGTCCTGACTTTC. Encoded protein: CASSLSGSGANVLTF.

CDR3 sequence: CASSETGGLTNEKLFF. The CDR3 bases are TGTGCCAGCAGTGAAACAGGGGGCCTAACTAATGAAAAACTGTTTTTT. V and J are TRBV25-1 and TRBJ1-4; 9 nucleotides align to TRBD1. Trimming took 2 bases from V and 1 from J; bases not matched to a gene: 2. The CDR3 loop spans 16 amino acids. Germline V CDR1 and CDR2: MGHDK, SYGVNS.

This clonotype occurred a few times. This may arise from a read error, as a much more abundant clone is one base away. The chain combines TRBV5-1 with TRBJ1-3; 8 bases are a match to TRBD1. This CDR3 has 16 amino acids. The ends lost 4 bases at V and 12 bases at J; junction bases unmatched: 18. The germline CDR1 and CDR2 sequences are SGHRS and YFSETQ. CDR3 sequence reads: CASSGQGLSSSGNIYF. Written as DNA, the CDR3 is TGCGCCAGCAGCGGACAGGGACTGAGCTCCTCTGGCAACATATATTTT.

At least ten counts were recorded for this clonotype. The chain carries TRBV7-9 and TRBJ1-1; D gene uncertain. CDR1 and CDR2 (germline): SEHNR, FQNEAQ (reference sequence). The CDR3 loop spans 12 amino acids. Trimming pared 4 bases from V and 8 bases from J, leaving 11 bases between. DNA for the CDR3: TGTGCCAGCAGCTACTCTGGCCGCGAAGCTTTCTTT. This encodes CASSYSGREAFF.

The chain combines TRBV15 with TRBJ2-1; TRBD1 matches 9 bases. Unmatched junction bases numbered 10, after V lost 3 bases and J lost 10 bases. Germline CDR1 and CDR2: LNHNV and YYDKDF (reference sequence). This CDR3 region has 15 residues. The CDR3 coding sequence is TGTGCCACCAGCAGCCGGGACAGGGCCCCAAGGGAGCAGTTCTTC. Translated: CATSSRDRAPREQFF.

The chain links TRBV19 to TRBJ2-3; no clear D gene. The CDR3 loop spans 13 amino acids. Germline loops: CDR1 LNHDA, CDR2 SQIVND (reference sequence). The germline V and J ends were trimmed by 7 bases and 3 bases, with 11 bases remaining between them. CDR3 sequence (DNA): TGTGCCAGTACGTCCCGGGCTACAGATACGCAGTATTTT. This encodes CASTSRATDTQYF.

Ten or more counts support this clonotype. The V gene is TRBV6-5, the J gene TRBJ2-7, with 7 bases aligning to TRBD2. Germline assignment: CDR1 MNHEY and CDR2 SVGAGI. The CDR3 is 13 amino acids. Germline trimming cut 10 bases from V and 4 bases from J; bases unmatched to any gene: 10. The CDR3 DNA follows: TGTGCCATTAAGAGATCGGGGGGTTACGAGCAGTACTTC. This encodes CAIKRSGGYEQYF.

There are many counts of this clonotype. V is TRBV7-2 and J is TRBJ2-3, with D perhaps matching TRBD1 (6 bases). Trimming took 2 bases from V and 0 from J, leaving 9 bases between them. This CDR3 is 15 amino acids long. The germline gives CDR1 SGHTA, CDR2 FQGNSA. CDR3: CASSLLGGSTDTQYF. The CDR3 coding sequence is TGTGCCAGCAGCTTACTAGGGGGTAGCACAGATACGCAGTATTTT. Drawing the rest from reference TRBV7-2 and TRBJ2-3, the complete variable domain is GAGVSQSPSNKVTEKGKDVELRCDPISGHTALYWYRQSLGQGLEFLIYFQGNSAPDKSGLPSDRFSAERTGGSVSTLTIQRTQQEDSAVYLCASSLLGGSTDTQYFGPGTRLTVL.

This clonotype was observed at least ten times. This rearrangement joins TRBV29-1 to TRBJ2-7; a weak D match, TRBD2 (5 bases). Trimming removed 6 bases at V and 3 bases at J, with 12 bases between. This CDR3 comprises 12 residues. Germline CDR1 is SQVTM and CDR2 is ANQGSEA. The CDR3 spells CSVSGLGYEQYF. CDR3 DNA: TGCAGCGTCTCAGGACTCGGCTACGAGCAGTACTTC.

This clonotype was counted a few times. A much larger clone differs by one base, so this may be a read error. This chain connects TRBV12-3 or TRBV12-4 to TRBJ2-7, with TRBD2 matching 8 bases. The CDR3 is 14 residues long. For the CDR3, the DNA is TGTGCCAGCAGTTTGTCGAGCGGGAGCTACGAGAAGTACTTC. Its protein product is CASSLSSGSYEKYF.

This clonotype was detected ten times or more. CDR3: CASSYLGGPGELFF. CDR3 bases: TGTGCCAGCAGCTACTTGGGAGGACCCGGGGAGCTGTTTTTT. The rearrangement uses TRBV12-3 or TRBV12-4 and TRBJ2-2; D may be TRBD2 (6 bases). This CDR3 has 14 residues. Trimming shortened V by 6 bases and J by 6 bases, and 14 bases separated the two germline ends.

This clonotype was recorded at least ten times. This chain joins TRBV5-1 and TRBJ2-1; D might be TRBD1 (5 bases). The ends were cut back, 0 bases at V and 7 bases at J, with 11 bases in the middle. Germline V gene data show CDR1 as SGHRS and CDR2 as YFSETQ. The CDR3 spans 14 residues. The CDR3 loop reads CASSLDRLYNEQFF. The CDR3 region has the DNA TGCGCCAGCAGCTTGGACAGGCTTTATAATGAGCAGTTCTTC.